This TCR beta chain was recorded in a study of cytomegalovirus exposure and HLA in healthy donors. General study findings and limits: Prediction of most subjects' HLA-A and HLA-B alleles by TCR beta sequences was reportedly accurate. Highly shared sequence variants in one cluster were likely a sequencing artifact.

Researchers ran the PCR with 60 Vbeta and 13 Jbeta primers. Measured with immunoSEQ multiplex PCR; TCRdb has only the in-frame clones, and not every one. The data contain around 80,000 clones, around 60% of them singletons. This clone was recorded a few times. What it recognizes is unknown. The specimen sequenced was PBMCs. This TCR was recovered from a male donor in good health and CMV-seropositive.

This chain's CDR3 is CASRGGNGEQFF. CDR3 coding DNA: TGTGCCAGCAGAGGGGGCAACGGTGAGCAGTTCTTC. V usage is TRBV2 and J usage is TRBJ2-1; 7 nucleotides line up with TRBD1. This CDR3 region has 12 residues. With V trimmed by 6 bases and J by 9 bases, 5 bases remained unmatched. Looked up from germline, CDR1 is SNHLY and CDR2 is FYNNEI.